The rows below give T cell receptor beta chains drawn from one sample of a study of CD8 T cells in ankylosing spondylitis. TCRdb reprocessed the 5' RACE reads via MiXCR and lists one record per CDR3 protein. The sample has around 340,000 distinct CDR3 sequences, around 20% seen once. Input material: blood, either unsorted or a sorted T cell fraction (not recorded which). The source of these receptors is a male donor with ankylosing spondylitis or in good health (not recorded which). Each CDR3 is given with its conserved first and last residue. D genes are given only for firm matches. Rows give clone size only sometimes, using once, few, many, or a class for an expanded clone.

TRBV27	TRBD2	few	TRBJ2-7	CASSPAGTIYEQYF	TGTGCCAGCAGTCCCGCCGGGACTATTTACGAGCAGTACTTC
TRBV5-6	NA	NA	TRBJ2-1	CASSFSAGRNEQFF	TGTGCCAGCAGCTTTTCGGCAGGCAGGAATGAGCAGTTCTTC
TRBV4-2	NA	NA	TRBJ2-2	CASSQESPGAGTGELFF	TGTGCCAGCAGCCAAGAATCTCCGGGGGCGGGCACCGGGGAGCTGTTTTTT
TRBV10-3	TRBD2	few	TRBJ2-2	CAISEETSGGTNTGELFF	TGTGCCATCAGTGAGGAGACTAGCGGGGGAACGAACACCGGGGAGCTGTTTTTT
TRBV4-1	NA	few	TRBJ2-7	CASSQGFRDTLYF	TGCGCCAGCAGCCAAGGTTTTCGGGACACGCTGTACTTC
TRBV5-1	NA	NA	TRBJ2-7	CASSLVGGDVYEQYF	TGCGCCAGCAGCTTGGTAGGTGGGGACGTCTACGAGCAGTACTTC
TRBV7-2	TRBD1	NA	TRBJ2-5	CASRFGTAERETQYF	TGTGCCAGCAGATTCGGGACAGCGGAGAGGGAGACCCAGTACTTC
TRBV25-1	NA	few	TRBJ2-7	CASRASGTHEQYF	TGTGCCAGCAGGGCTAGTGGGACCCACGAGCAGTACTTC
TRBV12-3/TRBV12-4	NA	few	TRBJ2-3	CASISGPPGAQYF	TGTGCCAGCATCTCAGGCCCCCCAGGTGCGCAGTATTTT
TRBV7-3	NA	NA	TRBJ2-7	CASSLTVKSRYEQYF	TGTGCCAGCAGCTTAACAGTAAAATCTCGATACGAGCAGTACTTC
TRBV28	NA	NA	TRBJ2-4	CASSLSRGAKNIQYF	TGTGCCAGCAGTTTATCCAGGGGAGCCAAAAACATTCAGTACTTC
TRBV5-4	TRBD2	few	TRBJ2-7	CASSLGSSGGLSYEQYF	TGTGCCAGCAGCTTAGGGTCTAGCGGGGGCCTCTCCTACGAGCAGTACTTC
TRBV29-1	NA	NA	TRBJ2-1	CSVWTEQRNEQFF	TGCAGCGTGTGGACAGAACAACGTAATGAGCAGTTCTTC
TRBV7-9	NA	many	TRBJ2-7	CASSLDYEQYF	TGTGCCAGCAGCTTAGACTACGAGCAGTACTTC
TRBV7-6	NA	few	TRBJ2-3	CASSHLTDTQYF	TGTGCCAGCAGCCATCTTACAGATACGCAGTATTTT
TRBV24-1	TRBD2	few	TRBJ2-1	CATSDGRVGRNEQFF	TGTGCCACCAGTGATGGGAGGGTGGGGCGAAATGAGCAGTTCTTC
TRBV29-1	TRBD1	NA	TRBJ2-2	CSVNRDRATGELFF	TGCAGCGTTAACCGGGACAGGGCAACCGGGGAGCTGTTTTTT
TRBV11-2	TRBD2	many	TRBJ2-5	CASSLILAGGKETQYF	TGTGCCAGCAGCTTAATCCTAGCGGGGGGGAAAGAGACCCAGTACTTC